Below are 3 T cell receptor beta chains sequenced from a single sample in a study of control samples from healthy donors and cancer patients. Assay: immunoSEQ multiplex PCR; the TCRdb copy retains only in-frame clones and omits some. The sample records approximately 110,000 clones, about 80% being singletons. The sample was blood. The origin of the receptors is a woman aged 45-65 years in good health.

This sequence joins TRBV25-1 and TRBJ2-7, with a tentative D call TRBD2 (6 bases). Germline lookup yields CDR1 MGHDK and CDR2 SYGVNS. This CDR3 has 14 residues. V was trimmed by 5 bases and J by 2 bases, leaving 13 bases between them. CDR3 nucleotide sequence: TGTGCCAGCAGTCCTCCGGGAGTCCCCTACGAGCAGTACTTC. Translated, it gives CASSPPGVPYEQYF.

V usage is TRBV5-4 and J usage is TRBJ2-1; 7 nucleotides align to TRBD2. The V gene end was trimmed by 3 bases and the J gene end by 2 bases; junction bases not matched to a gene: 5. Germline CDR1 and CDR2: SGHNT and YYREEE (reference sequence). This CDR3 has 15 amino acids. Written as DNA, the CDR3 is TGTGCCAGCAGCTCAGCGGGAAGGGCCTACAATGAGCAGTTCTTC. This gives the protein CASSSAGRAYNEQFF.

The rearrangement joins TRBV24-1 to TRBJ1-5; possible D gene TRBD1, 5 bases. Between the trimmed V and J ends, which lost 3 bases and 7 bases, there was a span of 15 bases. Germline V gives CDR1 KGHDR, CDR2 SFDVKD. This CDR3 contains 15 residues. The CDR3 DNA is TGTGCCACCAGTGATCCTGGACAAATAGGGCAGCCCCAGCATTTT. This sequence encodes CATSDPGQIGQPQHF.